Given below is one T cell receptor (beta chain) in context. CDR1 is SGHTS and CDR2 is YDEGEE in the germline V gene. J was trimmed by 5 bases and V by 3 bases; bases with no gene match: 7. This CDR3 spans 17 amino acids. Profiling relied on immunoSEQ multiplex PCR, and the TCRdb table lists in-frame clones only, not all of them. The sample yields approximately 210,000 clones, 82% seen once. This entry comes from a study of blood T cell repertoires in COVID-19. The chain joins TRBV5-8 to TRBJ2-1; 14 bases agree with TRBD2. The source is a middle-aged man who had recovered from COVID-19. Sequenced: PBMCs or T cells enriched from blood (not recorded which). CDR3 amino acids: CASSSGTSGSPNNEQFF. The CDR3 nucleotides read TGTGCCAGCAGCTCAGGGACTAGCGGGAGCCCAAACAATGAGCAGTTCTTC.